The T cell receptor (beta chain) under discussion was sequenced for a study of cytomegalovirus exposure and HLA in healthy donors (dated by TCRdb to about 2017). Describing the broader study: An earlier analysis of about 530 of the donors reported approximately 280 Gb of sequence data and 100 million to 120 million unique TCR beta sequences obtained from 180 million or so T cells. A later genetic analysis used genome-wide SNP genotypes for about three fifths of the 666 donors, treating that subset as a discovery cohort. In the later analysis, no new phenotypic data were used to find candidate immune exposures; instead, reliance was placed on TCR beta sequences and their occurrence across donors. An early release covering approximately 600 HLA-typed donors comprised approximately 290 gigabases of sequencing data and around 86 million unique TCR sequences. All discovery cohort repertoires had been generated using a single sequencing platform. Besides the first cohort of 666 subjects, a separate validation cohort made up of over 95 different subjects was used. Among a few hundred genotyped donors of the cohort, an average of approximately 250,000 unique TCR beta nucleotide sequences were sequenced per donor, around 18% of them non-productive. In an earlier analysis of about 590 of the donors, high-throughput TCR beta sequencing was used to judge whether each TCR beta V gene segment behaved as functional or pseudogenic. Four to six DR-DQ haplotypes were handled as single units for association and clustering, since linkage in the cohort was strong. The genetic ancestry cluster associated with self-reported Caucasian donors included about 81% of the 300 to 450 genotyped donors. The study was designed to test whether signatures of past pathogen exposure could be identified by cataloging public T cell receptors. Class I and class II HLA loci were covered by the typing at four-digit resolution. High-throughput TCR immunosequencing, statistical association of individual TCRs with disease status, and machine learning were combined to predict cytomegalovirus infection status. A later analysis re-examined previously published TCR beta repertoires from around 670 donors and added high-resolution HLA genotyping to investigate patterns of TCR occurrence. Donor age, sex, ethnicity and CMV serostatus were collected together with the repertoire data. Typing coverage differed by locus: A, B, C, DRB1 and DQB1 were typed in about 629-640 donors, DQA1 in 522, DPA1 in 600 to 610, and DPB1 in roughly 450. Using immunosequencing, the study profiled T cell repertoires from around 670 subjects and related those repertoires to cytomegalovirus serostatus.

This clone showed up just a few times. The specificity of this receptor is unknown. Base qualities are not recorded, but no much larger clone differs from it by a single base. The full study reports these points: When HLA alleles, especially DR and DQ, strongly co-occurred, TCR associations were difficult to assign to individual alleles. Presence/absence analyses assumed roughly uniform sequencing depth across donors, an assumption that may not hold. A later analysis found that HLA-associated TCR beta chains were more clonally expanded and had lower generation probabilities than equally common non-associated chains. Linkage disequilibrium might explain the correlated functional status among segregating V segments, but an unknown experimental factor could not be ruled out. HLA typing was unavailable for some donors at each locus, so association tests used only the typed subset. Some IMGT-functional V segments, including TRBV6-2 and TRBV6-3, could not be told apart with the 87-base-pair reads, so those segments were excluded. Immune exposure information for the cohort was limited to CMV serostatus. Because counts were too low, about 15 rarely observed V segments, including chromosome 9 orphons, were left out of the earlier analysis of approximately 500 of the donors. This cohort had only TCR beta chains sequenced, and the lack of alpha or paired-chain data limited which features could be detected. Across donors, most TCR sequences were observed very rarely, whereas some public TCRs were present in many individuals. A total of roughly 160 TCR beta chains were listed by the study as associated with cytomegalovirus. According to a later analysis, parvovirus B19, influenza, CMV and Epstein-Barr virus appeared linked to several top co-occurrence clusters. V-gene and J-gene trimming of TCR beta chains was associated with a missense DCLRE1C variant in a later genetic analysis, and the association was replicated in an independent cohort. A further reported finding was that TCR beta sequences accurately predicted the HLA-A and HLA-B alleles for most subjects in the first cohort. The classifier was reported to diagnose cytomegalovirus status with high specificity and sensitivity in both the original and validation cohorts. In a later analysis, most CMV-associated TCR beta chains were found to appear HLA-restricted, with HLA associations seemingly driven largely by CMV exposure. A later analysis associated 15,000 or so TCR beta sequences with specific HLA alleles at a false discovery rate of 0.05. A later genetic analysis reported fewer N-insertions in productive TCRs among donors in an Asian-associated ancestry cluster than the roughly 620-donor mean. A few of the identified cytomegalovirus-associated TCR beta chains were confirmed in vitro to be specific for cytomegalovirus antigens. Broadly in line with IMGT annotations, most TCR beta V segments showed up in productive rearrangements about 90% or about 30% of the time in an earlier analysis of several hundred of the donors. The authors suggested that the approach could potentially be extended to other disease states and immunological phenotypes. A group of highly shared sequence variants was considered likely to be a technical artifact of the sequencing pipeline. According to a later analysis, TCR association rates differed among HLA loci, with DRB1 alleles showing the most associated TCRs and HLA-C alleles showing the fewest.

V lost 3 bases and J lost 5 bases; the stretch between them is 16 bases long. The cysteine opens and the phenylalanine closes a CDR3 of 16 amino acids. The sequence is cut down to CDR3 DNA, 48 bases in frame from base 1. Taken from the germline V gene, the CDR1 and CDR2 loops are MDHEN and SYDVKM. In total, 500 to 700 healthy bone marrow donors made up the cohort. Cohort members were all nominally healthy when sampled, although unrecorded immune exposures were likely present. The donor tested CMV seropositive, placing the donor among the 289 seropositive members of the cohort. Every donor gave a peripheral blood sample, and the peripheral blood mononuclear cells from that sample were used for TCR beta sequencing. Genomic DNA extraction from the blood cell samples was performed with the Qiagen DNeasy Blood Extraction Kit. Library construction relied on the immunoSEQ multiplex PCR assay. For the multiplex PCR, a mixture combining 60 forward primers for TCR Vbeta segments and 13 reverse primers for TCR Jbeta segments was used. The CDR3 region of rearranged TCR beta genes was amplified from genomic DNA by a multiplex PCR assay. On the Illumina HiSeq System, the amplified TCR beta libraries were sequenced as 87-base-pair reads. In the original analysis: In a later analysis, some 80 million unique TCR beta chains were counted across the approximately 620 repertoires, and roughly 9.9 million of these chains were shared by at least two donors. A nearest-neighbor algorithm error-corrected the raw reads and collapsed the reads into unique sequences, merging closely related sequences to remove PCR and sequencing errors. CDR3 sequences were aligned to IMGT reference sequences to assign V, D and J gene segments. For a sequence to be retained, at least a six-nucleotide match to both a V gene segment and a J gene segment was required. Rearrangements were called productive when the CDR3 lacked stop codons and stayed in frame with V and J; all others were non-productive. Following IMGT convention, CDR3 was defined as the stretch from the second conserved V-encoded cysteine up to the conserved J-encoded phenylalanine. The earlier analysis of some 540 of the donors excluded any sequence lacking an unambiguous match to a single V gene segment. An earlier analysis of 587 of the donors classified V segments as functional when productive rearrangements were above 56.7% and as segregating when the standard deviation between donors was above 5%. To diagnose cytomegalovirus status from the catalog of TCR beta chain sequences, a statistical classification framework was built. A later analysis assigned V and J genes by comparing TCR nucleotide sequences with IMGT/GENE-DB human TR gene sequences. Using the TCRdist pipeline, a later analysis assigned CDR3 sequences along with most-parsimonious VDJ recombination scenarios. In a later analysis, each TCR beta chain was defined by its CDR3 amino acid sequence together with its V-gene family, and reads without a unique V-gene family were excluded. In a later analysis, fewer than 600 highly shared, low-generation-probability nucleotide sequences were removed to address suspected cross-contamination and a sequencing artifact. For each public chain, a later analysis derived a clonal expansion index from normalized ranks of inferred template counts within each repertoire. A later analysis computed generation probabilities with a VDJ recombination model fitted to out-of-frame rearrangements, and checked the results against IGoR. A later analysis scored TCR-TCR, TCR-HLA and TCR-CMV co-occurrence with hypergeometric tests, applying a repertoire-size bias correction to TCR pairs. In a later analysis, false discovery rates were estimated by permuting HLA or CMV assignments 20 times. In a later analysis, co-occurring TCRs were grouped using DBSCAN, and TCRdist sequence similarity was added for clustering within HLA-allele-positive subsets. Repertoires with fewer than 30,000 or more than 120,000 public chains, plus five repertoires with anomalous nucleotide sharing, were excluded from co-occurrence clustering. This immuneACCESS table, as held by TCRdb, lists in-frame sequences with V and J called but not all clones. Of the missing ones, under half trace to an unresolved V gene in checked studies; the others have no known cause. V and J calls and clone size come straight from that table; D and trimming were deduced from the DNA. The sample profile shows 180,000 or so clones; about four fifths of them were found once. The ten largest clones take up 4.9% of the sample.

The sequencing sample was made of PBMCs. The chain is assembled from TRBV28 and TRBJ1-4; no confident D gene assignment can be made. This clonotype was obtained from a woman aged 18 to 35 in good health and CMV-seropositive. The base sequence is TGTGCCAGCAGTTTCCTATCGACAACCTCGAATGAAAAACTGTTTTTT. This codes for CASSFLSTTSNEKLFF.